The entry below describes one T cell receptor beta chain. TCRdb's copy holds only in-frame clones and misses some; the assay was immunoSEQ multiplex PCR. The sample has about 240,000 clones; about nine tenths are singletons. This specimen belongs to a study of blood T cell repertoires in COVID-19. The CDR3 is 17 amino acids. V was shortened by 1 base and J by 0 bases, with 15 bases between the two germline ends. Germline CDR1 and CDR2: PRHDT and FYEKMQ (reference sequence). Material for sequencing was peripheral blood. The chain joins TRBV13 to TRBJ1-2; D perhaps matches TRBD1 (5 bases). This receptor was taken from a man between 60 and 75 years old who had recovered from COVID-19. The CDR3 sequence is CASSLAGQGRANYGYTF. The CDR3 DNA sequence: TGTGCCAGCAGCTTAGCTGGACAAGGGAGGGCTAACTATGGCTACACCTTC.